The rows below give T cell receptor beta chains drawn from one sample of a study of radiotherapy plus CTLA-4 blockade in lung cancer. Some clones are missing from TCRdb's copy, which holds only in-frame ones; the method was immunoSEQ multiplex PCR. The table shows about 48,000 clones, with about 86% occurring only once. Sequencing was performed on peripheral blood, taken from a patient treated with radiotherapy plus ipilimumab. The receptors were sampled from a human donor with non-small cell lung cancer that progressed on radiotherapy plus ipilimumab. Some clones in this sample may be carry-over from other donors' samples. CDR3s include the opening cysteine and the closing phenylalanine or tryptophan. Fields, in order: CDR3 length, J gene, V gene, D gene, clone size, CDR3 protein, CDR3 DNA. The D gene is left open where the match is weak. Where a row states a size, it is once, few, many or the class of an expanded clone; other rows omit it.

CDR3 length: 14
J gene: TRBJ2-1
V gene: TRBV29-1
D gene: TRBD2
clone size: NA
CDR3 protein: CSVRGSDSYNEQFF
CDR3 DNA: TGCAGCGTGCGCGGGAGCGACTCCTACAATGAGCAGTTCTTC

CDR3 length: 14
J gene: TRBJ2-5
V gene: TRBV27
D gene: NA
clone size: NA
CDR3 protein: CASSWQGLQETQYF
CDR3 DNA: TGTGCCAGCAGTTGGCAGGGGTTGCAAGAGACCCAGTACTTC

CDR3 length: 15
J gene: TRBJ1-1
V gene: TRBV11-2
D gene: NA
clone size: NA
CDR3 protein: CASSNPGGTNTEAFF
CDR3 DNA: TGTGCCAGCAGCAACCCGGGGGGGACGAACACTGAAGCTTTCTTT

CDR3 length: 17
J gene: TRBJ2-2
V gene: TRBV10-2
D gene: NA
clone size: NA
CDR3 protein: CASSVEGAGLVTGELFF
CDR3 DNA: TGCGCCAGCAGTGTGGAGGGGGCAGGGTTGGTCACCGGGGAGCTGTTTTTT

CDR3 length: 15
J gene: TRBJ1-4
V gene: TRBV5-1
D gene: NA
clone size: NA
CDR3 protein: CASSFSEAGEGKLFF
CDR3 DNA: TGCGCCAGCAGCTTTTCAGAGGCAGGGGAGGGAAAACTGTTTTTT

CDR3 length: 11
J gene: TRBJ1-1
V gene: TRBV6-6
D gene: NA
clone size: NA
CDR3 protein: CASSLGGEAFF
CDR3 DNA: TGTGCCAGCTCTCTCGGCGGTGAAGCTTTCTTT

CDR3 length: 15
J gene: TRBJ2-1
V gene: TRBV12-5
D gene: NA
clone size: NA
CDR3 protein: CASGLNRLAFNEQFF
CDR3 DNA: TGTGCTAGTGGTTTGAATCGGCTAGCGTTCAATGAGCAGTTCTTC

CDR3 length: 16
J gene: TRBJ2-1
V gene: TRBV7-2
D gene: TRBD2
clone size: once
CDR3 protein: CASSLAPSGGQNEQFF
CDR3 DNA: TGTGCCAGCAGCTTAGCGCCTAGCGGGGGTCAAAATGAGCAGTTCTTC

CDR3 length: 15
J gene: TRBJ1-5
V gene: TRBV6-5
D gene: NA
clone size: NA
CDR3 protein: CASSYSGASNQPQHF
CDR3 DNA: TGTGCCAGCAGTTACTCAGGGGCTAGCAATCAGCCCCAGCATTTT

CDR3 length: 18
J gene: TRBJ2-1
V gene: TRBV5-4
D gene: TRBD2
clone size: once
CDR3 protein: CASSWARLAGGGLNEQFF
CDR3 DNA: TGTGCCAGCAGCTGGGCTAGACTAGCGGGAGGGGGCCTCAATGAGCAGTTCTTC

CDR3 length: 14
J gene: TRBJ1-1
V gene: TRBV30
D gene: NA
clone size: few
CDR3 protein: CAWGPGGGLTEAFF
CDR3 DNA: TGTGCCTGGGGGCCCGGGGGTGGGCTGACTGAAGCTTTCTTT

CDR3 length: 14
J gene: TRBJ1-5
V gene: TRBV9
D gene: TRBD1
clone size: NA
CDR3 protein: CASSVRDRDQPQHF
CDR3 DNA: TGTGCCAGCAGCGTCCGGGACAGGGACCAGCCCCAGCATTTT

CDR3 length: 16
J gene: TRBJ1-4
V gene: TRBV11-2
D gene: TRBD1
clone size: NA
CDR3 protein: CASSSGQGAGNEKLFF
CDR3 DNA: TGTGCCAGCAGCTCTGGACAGGGGGCTGGTAATGAAAAACTGTTTTTT

CDR3 length: 13
J gene: TRBJ1-2
V gene: TRBV7-2
D gene: NA
clone size: few
CDR3 protein: CASSLQGIYGYTF
CDR3 DNA: TGTGCCAGCAGCTTACAGGGGATCTATGGCTACACCTTC

CDR3 length: 14
J gene: TRBJ2-1
V gene: TRBV27
D gene: TRBD2
clone size: NA
CDR3 protein: CASSLVGGPTEQFF
CDR3 DNA: TGTGCCAGCAGTTTAGTGGGAGGGCCTACTGAGCAGTTCTTC

CDR3 length: 16
J gene: TRBJ2-1
V gene: TRBV7-3
D gene: TRBD2
clone size: NA
CDR3 protein: CASSPAGGAGGNEQFF
CDR3 DNA: TGTGCCAGCAGCCCCGCTGGGGGAGCGGGGGGCAATGAGCAGTTCTTC

CDR3 length: 13
J gene: TRBJ1-2
V gene: TRBV2
D gene: NA
clone size: NA
CDR3 protein: CASATTGAFGYTF
CDR3 DNA: TGTGCCAGCGCTACTACGGGAGCGTTTGGCTACACCTTC

CDR3 length: 13
J gene: TRBJ2-7
V gene: TRBV19
D gene: TRBD1
clone size: NA
CDR3 protein: CASSPTGPYEQYF
CDR3 DNA: TGTGCCAGTAGTCCGACAGGGCCCTACGAGCAGTACTTC

CDR3 length: 15
J gene: TRBJ1-5
V gene: TRBV7-2
D gene: TRBD1
clone size: NA
CDR3 protein: CASSLRTGGNQPQHF
CDR3 DNA: TGTGCCAGCAGCTTAAGGACAGGGGGAAATCAGCCCCAGCATTTT

CDR3 length: 15
J gene: TRBJ1-1
V gene: TRBV2
D gene: NA
clone size: NA
CDR3 protein: CASRSREGEATEAFF
CDR3 DNA: TGTGCCAGCAGATCCCGGGAGGGAGAGGCCACTGAAGCTTTCTTT

CDR3 length: 12
J gene: TRBJ1-1
V gene: TRBV29-1
D gene: TRBD1
clone size: NA
CDR3 protein: CSVLTGETEAFF
CDR3 DNA: TGCAGCGTTTTAACAGGGGAGACTGAAGCTTTCTTT

CDR3 length: 13
J gene: TRBJ1-1
V gene: TRBV9
D gene: NA
clone size: NA
CDR3 protein: CASSLSVFTEAFF
CDR3 DNA: TGTGCCAGCAGCCTTAGTGTATTCACTGAAGCTTTCTTT

CDR3 length: 13
J gene: TRBJ1-1
V gene: TRBV25-1
D gene: TRBD1
clone size: NA
CDR3 protein: CASSGQGGTEAFF
CDR3 DNA: TGTGCCAGCAGTGGACAGGGTGGCACTGAAGCTTTCTTT

CDR3 length: 15
J gene: TRBJ2-2
V gene: TRBV5-6
D gene: TRBD2
clone size: NA
CDR3 protein: CASSLIAGLAGELFF
CDR3 DNA: TGTGCCAGCAGCTTGATAGCCGGACTAGCCGGGGAGCTGTTTTTT